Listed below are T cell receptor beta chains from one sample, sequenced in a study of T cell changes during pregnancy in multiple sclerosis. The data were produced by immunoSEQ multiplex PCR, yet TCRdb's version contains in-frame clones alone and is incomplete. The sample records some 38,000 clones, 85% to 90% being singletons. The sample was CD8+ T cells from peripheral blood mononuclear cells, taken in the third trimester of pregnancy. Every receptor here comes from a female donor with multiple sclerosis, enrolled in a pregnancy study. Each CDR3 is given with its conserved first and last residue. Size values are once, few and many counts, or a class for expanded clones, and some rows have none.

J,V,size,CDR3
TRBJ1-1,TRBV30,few,CAWSRRTEAFF
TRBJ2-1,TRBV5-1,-,CASSSGTGGLAYNEQFF
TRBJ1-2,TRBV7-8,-,CASSISSLASMTYLGYTF
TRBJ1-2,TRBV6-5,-,CASSYRTADYGYTF
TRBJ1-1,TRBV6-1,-,CASSEYNTEAFF
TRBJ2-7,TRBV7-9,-,CASSPKTSGGSSYEQYF
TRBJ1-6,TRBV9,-,CASSLEGNNSPLHF
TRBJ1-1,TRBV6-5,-,CASRLTGGVEAFF
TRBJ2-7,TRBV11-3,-,CASSLGLGYEQYF
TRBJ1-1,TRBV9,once,CASSVNSGQGGMNTEAFF
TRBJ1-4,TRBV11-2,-,CASRLDRTEKLFF
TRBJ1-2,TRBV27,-,CASSSRQGGHYGYTF
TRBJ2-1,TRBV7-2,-,CASTGAGAYNEQFF
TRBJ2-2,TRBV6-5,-,CASSYATGGDTGELFF
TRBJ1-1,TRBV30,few,CAWSGTGLHMNTEAFF
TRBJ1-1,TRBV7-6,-,CASSQHPGGSDTEAFF
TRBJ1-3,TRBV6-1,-,CASSEFGGASGNTIYF
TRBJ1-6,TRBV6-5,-,CASSYQNSPLHF
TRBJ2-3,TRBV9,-,CASSIRLTDTQYF
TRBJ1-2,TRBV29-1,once,CSVRTGANYGYTF
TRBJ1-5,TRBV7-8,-,CASSLGSSQPQHF
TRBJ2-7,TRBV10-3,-,CAISESLRGETDEQYF
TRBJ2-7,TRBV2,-,CASSLPTGGIYEQYF
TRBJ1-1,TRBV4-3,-,CASSQDRINTEAFF
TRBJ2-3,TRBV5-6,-,CASSLGGQGADTQYF
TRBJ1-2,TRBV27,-,CASSLVGTGLGYTF
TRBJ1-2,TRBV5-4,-,CASSPGTGHYGYTF
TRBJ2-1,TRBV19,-,CASSIVPGQYNEQFF
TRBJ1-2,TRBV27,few,CASRGANYGYTF
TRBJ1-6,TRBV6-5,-,CASSYRDSNSPLHF
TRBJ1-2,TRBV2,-,CASKEHTNYGYTF